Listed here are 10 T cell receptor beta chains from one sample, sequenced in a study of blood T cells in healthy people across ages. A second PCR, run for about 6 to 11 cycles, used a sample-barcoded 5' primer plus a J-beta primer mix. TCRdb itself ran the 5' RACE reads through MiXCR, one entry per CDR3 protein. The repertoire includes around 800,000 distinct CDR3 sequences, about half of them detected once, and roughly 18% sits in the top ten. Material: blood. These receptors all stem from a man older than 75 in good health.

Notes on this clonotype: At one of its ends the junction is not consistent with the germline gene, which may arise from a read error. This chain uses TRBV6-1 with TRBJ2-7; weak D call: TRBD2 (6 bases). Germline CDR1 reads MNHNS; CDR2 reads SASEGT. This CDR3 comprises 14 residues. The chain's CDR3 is CANSEGRSSVEQYF. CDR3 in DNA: TGTGCCAACAGTGAAGGGAGGTCTAGTGTCGAGCAGTACTTC.

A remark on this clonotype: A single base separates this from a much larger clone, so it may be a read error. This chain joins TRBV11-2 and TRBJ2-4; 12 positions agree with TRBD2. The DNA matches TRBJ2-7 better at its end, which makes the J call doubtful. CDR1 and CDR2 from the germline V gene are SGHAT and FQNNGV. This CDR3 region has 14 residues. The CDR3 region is CASSLGTSGTEQYF. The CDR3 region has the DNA TGTGCCAGCAGCTTAGGGACTAGCGGGACCGAGCAGTACTTC.

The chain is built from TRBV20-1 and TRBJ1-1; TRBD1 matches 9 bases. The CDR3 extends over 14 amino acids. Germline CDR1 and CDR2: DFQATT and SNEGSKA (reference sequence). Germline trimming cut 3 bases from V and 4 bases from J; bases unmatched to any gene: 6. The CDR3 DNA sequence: TGCAGTGCTAGGGGGACAGGGTCGAGCACTGAAGCTTTCTTT. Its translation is CSARGTGSSTEAFF.

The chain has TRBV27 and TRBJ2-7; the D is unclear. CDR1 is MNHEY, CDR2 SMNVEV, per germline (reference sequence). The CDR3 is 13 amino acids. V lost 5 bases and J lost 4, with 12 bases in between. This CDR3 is CASSPNWGYEQYF. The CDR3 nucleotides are TGTGCCAGCAGTCCGAACTGGGGTTACGAGCAGTACTTC.

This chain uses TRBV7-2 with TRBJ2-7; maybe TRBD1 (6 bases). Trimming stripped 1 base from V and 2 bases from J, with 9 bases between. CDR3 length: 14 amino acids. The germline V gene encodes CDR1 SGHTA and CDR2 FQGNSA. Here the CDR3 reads CASSLGPGAYEQYF. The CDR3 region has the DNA TGTGCCAGCAGCTTAGGACCAGGGGCCTACGAGCAGTACTTC.

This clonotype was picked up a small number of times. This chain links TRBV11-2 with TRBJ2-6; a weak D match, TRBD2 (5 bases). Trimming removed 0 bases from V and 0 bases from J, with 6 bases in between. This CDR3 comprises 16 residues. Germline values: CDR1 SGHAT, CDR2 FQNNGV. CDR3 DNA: TGTGCCAGCAGCTTAGACCGGGACTCTGGGGCCAACGTCCTGACTTTC. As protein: CASSLDRDSGANVLTF.

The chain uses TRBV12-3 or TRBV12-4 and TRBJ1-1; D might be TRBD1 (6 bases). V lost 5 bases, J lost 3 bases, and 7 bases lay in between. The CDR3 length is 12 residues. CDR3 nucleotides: TGTGCCAGCAGTAAGGGGGACACTGAAGCTTTCTTT. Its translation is CASSKGDTEAFF.

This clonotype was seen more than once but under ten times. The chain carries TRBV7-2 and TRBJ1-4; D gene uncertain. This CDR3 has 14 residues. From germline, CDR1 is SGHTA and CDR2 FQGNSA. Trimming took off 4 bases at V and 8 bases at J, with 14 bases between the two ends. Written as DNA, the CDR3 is TGTGCCAGCAGCTCGACGGTGCTGGCAGAAAAACTGTTTTTT. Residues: CASSSTVLAEKLFF.

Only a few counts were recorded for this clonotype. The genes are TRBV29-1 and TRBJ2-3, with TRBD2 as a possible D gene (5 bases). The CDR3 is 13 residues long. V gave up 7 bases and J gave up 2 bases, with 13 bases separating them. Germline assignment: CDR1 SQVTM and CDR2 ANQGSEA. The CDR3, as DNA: TGCAGCGGCCTACTAGGCCCCACAGATACGCAGTATTTT. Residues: CSGLLGPTDTQYF.

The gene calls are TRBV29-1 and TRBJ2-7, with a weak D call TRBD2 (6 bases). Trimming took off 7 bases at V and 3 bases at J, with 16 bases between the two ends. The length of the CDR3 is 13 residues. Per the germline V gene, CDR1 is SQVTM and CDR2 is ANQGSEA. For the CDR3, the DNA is TGCAGCGGGTTCAGTGGGGGGAGCTACGAGCAGTACTTC. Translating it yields CSGFSGGSYEQYF.